This T cell receptor beta chain was sequenced for a study of blood T cells in healthy people across ages. Study observations and caveats: Across the age range, TCR beta diversity per million T cells fell in a roughly linear way. TCR beta diversity correlated strongly with naive T cell percentage. Calculation of diversity from one million T cells yielded estimates considered to be underestimates.

The ends were cut back, 6 bases at V and 0 bases at J, with 12 bases in the middle. Germline lookup yields CDR1 SQVTM and CDR2 ANQGSEA. This CDR3 is built from 13 residues. The table lists this clonotype with many counts. Its target is not known. With a J-beta primer mix and a sample-barcoded 5' primer, a second PCR ran roughly 7 to 11 cycles. Every single cDNA molecule received a tag from a template-switch adaptor with 12 random nucleotides. TCRdb reprocessed the 5' RACE reads with MiXCR, giving one entry per CDR3 protein. The table lists 1.5 million to 2 million distinct CDR3 sequences, almost 35% of them singletons.

This chain joins TRBV29-1 and TRBJ2-7; D is undetermined. The sequenced sample consisted of blood. The TCR sequence derives from a woman in her 30s in good health. CDR3 nucleotide sequence: TGCAGCGTGAGGTCCCACCTCTCCTACGAGCAGTACTTC. Translated: CSVRSHLSYEQYF.